This T cell receptor (beta chain) was captured in a study of blood T cells in healthy people across ages. The study's findings and limits: Unsorted PBMCs ruled out conclusive naive versus antigen-experienced comparison. Higher naive T cell percentage went strongly together with higher TCR beta diversity. The fall in TCR beta diversity per million T cells was roughly linear with age.

This clonotype has a handful of counts. As yet, its antigen is unknown. The ends were cut back, 7 bases at V and 6 bases at J, with 18 bases in the middle. Germline CDR1 is WSHSY and CDR2 is SAAADI. The CDR3 is made up of 14 amino acids. A sample-barcoded 5' primer and a J-beta primer mix were used in a second PCR of roughly 6 to 12 cycles. Every single cDNA molecule received a tag from a template-switch adaptor with 12 random nucleotides. TCRdb called the 5' RACE reads again in MiXCR, with one record for every CDR3 protein. The repertoire holds around 1.7 million distinct CDR3 sequences, with over 25% as singletons.

J is TRBJ1-1 and V is TRBV10-2, with D perhaps TRBD1 (5 bases). The receptor's source is a woman aged 25 to 39 in good health. Sequenced input: blood. CDR3 nucleotide sequence: TGCGCCAGCACCAAGGACACGCCGCGGGCTGAAGCTTTCTTT. This codes for CASTKDTPRAEAFF.